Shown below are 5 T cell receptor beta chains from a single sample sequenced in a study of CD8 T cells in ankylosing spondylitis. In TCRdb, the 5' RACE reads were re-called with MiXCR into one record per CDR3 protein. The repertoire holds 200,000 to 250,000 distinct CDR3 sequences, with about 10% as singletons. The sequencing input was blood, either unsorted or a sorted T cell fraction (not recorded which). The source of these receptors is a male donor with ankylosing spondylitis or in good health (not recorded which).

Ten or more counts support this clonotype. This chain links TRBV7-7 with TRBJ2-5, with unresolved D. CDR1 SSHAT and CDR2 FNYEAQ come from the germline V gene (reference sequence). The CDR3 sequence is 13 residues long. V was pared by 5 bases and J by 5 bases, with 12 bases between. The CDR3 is CASSQHGKETQYF. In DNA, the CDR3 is TGTGCCAGCAGCCAGCATGGGAAGGAGACCCAGTACTTC.

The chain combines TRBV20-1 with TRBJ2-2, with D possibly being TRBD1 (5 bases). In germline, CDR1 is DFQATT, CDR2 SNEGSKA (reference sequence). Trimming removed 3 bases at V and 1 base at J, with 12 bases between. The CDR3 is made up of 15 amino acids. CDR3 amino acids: CSARAATGNTGELFF. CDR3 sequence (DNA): TGCAGTGCTAGGGCTGCAACAGGGAACACCGGGGAGCTGTTTTTT.

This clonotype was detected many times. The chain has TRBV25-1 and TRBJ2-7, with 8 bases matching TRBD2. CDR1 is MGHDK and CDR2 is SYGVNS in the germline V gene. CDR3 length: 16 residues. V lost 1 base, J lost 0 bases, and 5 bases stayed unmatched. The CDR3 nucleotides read TGTGCCAGCAGTGAATTGGGCGGGGGGAGCTCCTACGAGCAGTACTTC. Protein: CASSELGGGSSYEQYF.

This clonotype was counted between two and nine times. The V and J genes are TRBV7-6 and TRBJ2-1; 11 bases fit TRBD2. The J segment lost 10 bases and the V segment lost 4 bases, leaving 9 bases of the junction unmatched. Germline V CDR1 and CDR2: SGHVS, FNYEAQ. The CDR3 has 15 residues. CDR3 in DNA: TGTGCCAGCAGCTGGATGACTAGCGGGGCGGGAGAGCAGTTCTTC. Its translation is CASSWMTSGAGEQFF.

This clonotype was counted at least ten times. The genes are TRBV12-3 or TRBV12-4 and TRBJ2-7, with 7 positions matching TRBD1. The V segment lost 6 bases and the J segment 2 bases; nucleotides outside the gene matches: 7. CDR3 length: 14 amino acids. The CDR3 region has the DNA TGTGCCAGCAGCTCCCCGAGGGGGCCCTACGAGCAGTACTTC. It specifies CASSSPRGPYEQYF.